The 22 T cell receptor beta chains listed next were all sequenced from one sample in a study of T-cell reconstitution after alpha-beta-depleted transplantation in children. The TCRbeta library was prepared with unique molecular identifiers. TCRdb reprocessed the PCR reads via MiXCR and lists one record per CDR3 protein. The table records some 290,000 distinct CDR3 sequences, around 25% of them present only once. This material consisted of PBMCs, mostly from graft donor cells, taken 180 days after TCRalphabeta/CD19-depleted stem cell transplant. These receptors were taken from a male patient between 5 and 17 years old who had a stem cell transplant for acute lymphoblastic leukemia, so the T cells may come from the graft donor.

The chain employs TRBV12-5 and TRBJ2-5; 7 bases are shared with TRBD2. Germline V gene lookup returns CDR1 LGHNT and CDR2 FRNRAP. V dropped 1 base and J dropped 5; count of bases not matched to a gene: 7. CDR3 size: 15 residues. CDR3 loop: CASGLGGRVAETQYF. The CDR3 nucleotides read TGTGCTAGTGGTTTGGGGGGGAGGGTGGCGGAGACCCAGTACTTC. Combining the CDR3 with reference TRBV12-5 and TRBJ2-5 gives the whole variable domain DARVTQTPRHKVTEMGQEVTMRCQPILGHNTVFWYRQTMMQGLELLAYFRNRAPLDDSGMPKDRFSAEMPDATLATLKIQPSEPRDSAVYFCASGLGGRVAETQYFGPGTRLLVL.

This clonotype has a single count. The chain uses TRBV12-3 or TRBV12-4 and TRBJ2-1, with D perhaps matching TRBD1 (5 bases). There are 14 residues in the CDR3. V lost 4 bases and J lost 0, with 7 bases in between. CDR3 loop: CASSSQGSYNEQFF. The CDR3, as DNA: TGTGCCAGCAGTTCTCAGGGCTCCTACAATGAGCAGTTCTTC.

This clonotype was detected only a few times. The chain joins TRBV9 to TRBJ2-1, with 8 nucleotides matching TRBD1. Per germline, CDR1 SGDLS and CDR2 YYNGEE. With 2 bases clipped from V and 10 bases from J, the junction kept 11 bases outside the gene matches. CDR3 length equals 15 residues. The CDR3 spells CASSVMGLGDREQFF. The CDR3 bases are TGTGCCAGCAGCGTTATGGGACTGGGGGACAGGGAGCAGTTCTTC.

The rearrangement uses TRBV5-1 and TRBJ1-4; 8 positions agree with TRBD1. CDR3 length equals 15 residues. Looked up from germline, CDR1 is SGHRS and CDR2 is YFSETQ. Germline trimming cut 0 bases from V and 7 bases from J; bases unmatched to any gene: 5. The CDR3 bases are TGCGCCAGCAGCTTGGGATGGACAGGGAGTGAAAAACTGTTTTTT. It encodes CASSLGWTGSEKLFF.

The CDR3 loop is CASALSDTQYF. In DNA, the CDR3 is TGTGCTAGTGCCTTATCGGATACGCAGTATTTT. The chain has TRBV12-5 and TRBJ2-3; D is uncertain. The CDR3 covers 11 residues. Trimming pared 7 bases from V and 6 bases from J, leaving 8 bases between. The germline CDR1 and CDR2 sequences are LGHNT and FRNRAP. Together with reference TRBV12-5 and TRBJ2-3, the CDR3 gives the full variable domain: DARVTQTPRHKVTEMGQEVTMRCQPILGHNTVFWYRQTMMQGLELLAYFRNRAPLDDSGMPKDRFSAEMPDATLATLKIQPSEPRDSAVYFCASALSDTQYFGPGTRLTVL.

The chain couples TRBV7-6 to TRBJ2-7; no clear D. The V gene's germline CDR1 is SGHVS and CDR2 FNYEAQ. The CDR3 spans 15 residues. V shed 1 base and J shed 4 bases, with 14 bases lying between them. The CDR3 region has the DNA TGTGCCAGCAGCTTAGGCCCAGCGTCAGAATACGAGCAGTACTTC. The encoded protein is CASSLGPASEYEQYF.

V gene TRBV18 combines with J gene TRBJ1-1, with 7 bases matching TRBD1. Germline values: CDR1 KGHSH, CDR2 LQKENI. V lost 0 bases, J lost 1 base, and 5 bases stayed unmatched. This CDR3 has 16 residues. The CDR3 loop is CASSPPRRDRNTEAFF. Here the CDR3 DNA reads TGTGCCAGCTCACCACCGAGGCGGGACAGGAACACTGAAGCTTTCTTT.

This clonotype appeared once. This sequence joins TRBV5-1 and TRBJ1-5, with no clear D. Trimming removed 0 bases from V and 0 bases from J, with 10 bases in between. Germline loops: CDR1 SGHRS, CDR2 YFSETQ. The CDR3 has 16 residues. The CDR3 loop reads CASSLDREISNQPQHF. DNA of the CDR3: TGCGCCAGCAGCTTGGATCGGGAGATTAGCAATCAGCCCCAGCATTTT.

This clonotype showed up just a few times. V is TRBV5-1 and J is TRBJ2-1, with TRBD2 matching 8 bases. V was clipped by 5 bases and J by 3 bases; unmatched bases: 16. Germline CDR1 SGHRS, CDR2 YFSETQ. The CDR3 has 18 residues. In DNA form, the CDR3 reads TGCGCCAGCAGGGCCGCCCTTCTGGCGGGAGGCCGCTACAATGAGCAGTTCTTC. It is translated as CASRAALLAGGRYNEQFF.

This sequence joins TRBV3-1 and TRBJ1-2, with TRBD1 identical over 10 bases. Trimming removed 4 bases from V and 7 bases from J; junction bases left unmatched: 3. In germline, CDR1 is LGHDT, CDR2 YNNKEL (reference sequence). CDR3 length: 13 amino acids. The CDR3 here is CASSRRDRGGYTF. The DNA for the CDR3 is TGTGCCAGCAGCCGCCGGGACAGGGGTGGCTACACCTTC.

This clonotype has more than one count but fewer than ten. The rearrangement joins TRBV20-1 to TRBJ2-4; unclear D gene. CDR1 and CDR2 from the germline V gene are DFQATT and SNEGSKA (reference sequence). The CDR3 loop spans 11 amino acids. The V end was cut by 2 bases, the J end by 15 bases, with 14 bases between. This CDR3 is CSARKSLGMYF. In nucleotides, the CDR3 is TGCAGTGCTAGAAAATCCCTGGGAATGTACTTC.

The rearrangement joins TRBV20-1 to TRBJ1-2; D possibly corresponds to TRBD1 (6 bases). Trimming cost V 0 bases and J 3 bases, with 11 bases left between them. The CDR3 totals 14 residues. CDR1 DFQATT and CDR2 SNEGSKA come from the germline V gene (reference sequence). CDR3 DNA sequence: TGCAGTGCTAGAGAAAGGGGGGTCCACTATGGCTACACCTTC. The encoded protein is CSARERGVHYGYTF.

The chain joins TRBV5-1 to TRBJ2-1; 7 bases are shared with TRBD1. V trimming: 0 bases; J trimming: 9 bases; junction bases outside the gene matches: 12. From germline, CDR1 is SGHRS and CDR2 YFSETQ. The CDR3 is 16 amino acids. The CDR3 DNA reads as TGCGCCAGCAGCTTGGGGTCGGGAAACAGGGGCGGTGAGCAGTTCTTC. This sequence encodes CASSLGSGNRGGEQFF.

The chain is built from TRBV11-2 and TRBJ1-1; unclear D gene. Germline-derived CDR1 and CDR2 are SGHAT and FQNNGV. V lost 6 bases to trimming and J lost 6 bases, with 17 bases between them. CDR3 length: 14 residues. The CDR3 spells CASSLIQFGAEAFF. For the CDR3, the DNA is TGTGCCAGCAGTCTCATTCAATTCGGGGCTGAAGCTTTCTTT. Filled out from reference TRBV11-2 and TRBJ1-1, the complete variable domain reads EAGVAQSPRYKIIEKRQSVAFWCNPISGHATLYWYQQILGQGPKLLIQFQNNGVVDDSQLPKDRFSAERLKGVDSTLKIQPAKLEDSAVYLCASSLIQFGAEAFFGQGTRLTVV.

This chain links TRBV12-3 or TRBV12-4 with TRBJ2-7; 8 bases match TRBD1. This CDR3 region has 17 residues. V dropped 1 base and J dropped 2; count of bases not matched to a gene: 10. The CDR3 nucleotides read TGTGCCAGCAGTTTAGAGCGTGGAGGGACAGGACCCTACGAGCAGTACTTC. It specifies CASSLERGGTGPYEQYF.

The chain has TRBV6-1 and TRBJ1-2, with TRBD1 matching over 7 bases. CDR3 length: 17 residues. With 5 bases clipped from V and 4 bases from J, the junction kept 16 bases outside the gene matches. The germline gives CDR1 MNHNS, CDR2 SASEGT. CDR3 in DNA: TGTGCCAGCAGTCGAACCTCTACAGGGGAGGGGACCTATGGCTACACCTTC. It encodes CASSRTSTGEGTYGYTF.

The rearrangement uses TRBV15 and TRBJ1-3; no firm D call. Germline loops: CDR1 LNHNV, CDR2 YYDKDF (reference sequence). V was cut by 8 bases and J by 0 bases, with 11 bases left in between. This CDR3 has 14 residues. CDR3: CATREGYSGNTIYF. The CDR3 DNA reads TGTGCCACCCGTGAGGGTTACTCTGGAAACACCATATATTTT.

This rearrangement joins TRBV18 to TRBJ2-5; D not certain. CDR3 length: 14 residues. Per germline, CDR1 KGHSH and CDR2 LQKENI. Trimming stripped 0 bases from V and 5 bases from J, with 10 bases between. The CDR3 reads CASSPPGSPETQYF. For the CDR3, the DNA is TGTGCCAGCTCACCACCGGGCAGCCCGGAGACCCAGTACTTC.

J is TRBJ2-7 and V is TRBV15, with TRBD2 identical over 9 bases. This CDR3 region has 15 residues. In germline, CDR1 is LNHNV, CDR2 YYDKDF (reference sequence). V dropped 9 bases and J dropped 2; count of bases not matched to a gene: 11. The CDR3 DNA follows: TGTGCCACAAGGGGACAGACTAGCGGAACCTACGAGCAGTACTTC. Translated, it gives CATRGQTSGTYEQYF.

As to this clonotype: Germline and junction disagree at one end, which may indicate a read error. The chain is built from TRBV7-9 and TRBJ2-7; D possibly corresponds to TRBD2 (5 bases). The CDR3 has 10 residues. CDR1 and CDR2 from the germline V gene are SEHNR and FQNEAQ (reference sequence). CDR3 in amino acids: CASSPPGLSF. CDR3 nucleotide sequence: TGTGCCAGCAGCCCCCCGGGGTTATCTTTC.

This clonotype came up a few times. V is TRBV20-1 and J is TRBJ1-2; D is ambiguous. Deletions cut 2 bases from V and 6 bases from J, with 10 bases between. The CDR3 is 12 residues long. From germline, CDR1 is DFQATT and CDR2 SNEGSKA (reference sequence). The CDR3 sequence: CSARSTWDGYTF. The CDR3 DNA follows: TGCAGTGCTAGATCTACATGGGATGGCTACACCTTC.

This clonotype was recorded a few times. This rearrangement joins TRBV5-1 to TRBJ2-7, with a possible D match to TRBD2 (6 bases). Looked up from germline, CDR1 is SGHRS and CDR2 is YFSETQ. The CDR3 is 15 amino acids. Trimming left V 1 base short and J 2 bases short, with 13 bases between. CDR3 bases: TGCGCCAGCAGCTTGTATACGCGGGAAACCTACGAGCAGTACTTC. This gives the protein CASSLYTRETYEQYF.